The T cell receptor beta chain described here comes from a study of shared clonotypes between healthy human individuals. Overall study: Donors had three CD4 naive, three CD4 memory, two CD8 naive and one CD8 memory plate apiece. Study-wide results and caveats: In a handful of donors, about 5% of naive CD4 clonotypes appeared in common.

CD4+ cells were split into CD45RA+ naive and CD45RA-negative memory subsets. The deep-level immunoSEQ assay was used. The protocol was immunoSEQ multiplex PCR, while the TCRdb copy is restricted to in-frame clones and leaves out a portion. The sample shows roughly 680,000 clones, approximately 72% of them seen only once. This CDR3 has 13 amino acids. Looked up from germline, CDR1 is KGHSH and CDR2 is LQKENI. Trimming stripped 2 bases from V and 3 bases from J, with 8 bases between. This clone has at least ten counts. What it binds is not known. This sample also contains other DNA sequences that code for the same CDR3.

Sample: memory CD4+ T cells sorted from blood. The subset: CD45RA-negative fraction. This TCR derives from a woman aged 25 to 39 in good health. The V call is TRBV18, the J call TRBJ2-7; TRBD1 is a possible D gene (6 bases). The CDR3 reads CASSPSDSYEQYF. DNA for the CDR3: TGTGCCAGCTCACCATCGGACAGCTACGAGCAGTACTTC.